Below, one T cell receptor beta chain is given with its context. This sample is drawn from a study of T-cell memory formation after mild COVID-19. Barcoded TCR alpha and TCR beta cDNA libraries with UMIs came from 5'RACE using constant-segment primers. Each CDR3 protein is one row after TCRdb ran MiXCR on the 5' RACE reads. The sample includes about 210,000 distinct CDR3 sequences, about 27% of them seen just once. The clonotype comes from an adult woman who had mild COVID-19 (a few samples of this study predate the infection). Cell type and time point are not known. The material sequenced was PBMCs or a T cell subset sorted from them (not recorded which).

CDR3 amino acids: CATSNQDTETQYF. The CDR3 nucleotides read TGTGCCACCAGCAACCAGGACACAGAGACCCAGTACTTC. The rearrangement uses TRBV15 and TRBJ2-5; the D gene is possibly TRBD1 (5 bases). Germline CDR1 reads LNHNV; CDR2 reads YYDKDF (reference sequence). V was clipped by 4 bases and J by 4 bases, with 10 bases between them. The CDR3 sequence is 13 residues long.